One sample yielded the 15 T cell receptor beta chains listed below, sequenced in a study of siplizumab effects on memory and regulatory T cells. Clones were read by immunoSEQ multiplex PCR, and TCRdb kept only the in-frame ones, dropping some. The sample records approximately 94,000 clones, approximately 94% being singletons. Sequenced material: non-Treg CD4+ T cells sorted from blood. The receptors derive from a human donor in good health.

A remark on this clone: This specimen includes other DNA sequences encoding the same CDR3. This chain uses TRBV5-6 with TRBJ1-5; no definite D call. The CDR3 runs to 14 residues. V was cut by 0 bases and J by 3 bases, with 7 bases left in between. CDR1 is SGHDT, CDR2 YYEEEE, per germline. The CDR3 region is CASSLGQVNQPQHF. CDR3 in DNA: TGTGCCAGCAGCTTGGGACAAGTCAATCAGCCCCAGCATTTT.

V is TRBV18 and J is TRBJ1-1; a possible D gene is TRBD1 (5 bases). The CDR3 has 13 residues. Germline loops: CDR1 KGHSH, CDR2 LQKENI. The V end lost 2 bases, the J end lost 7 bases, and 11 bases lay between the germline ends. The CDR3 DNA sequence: TGTGCCAGCTCACCAAGGACACGATTTGAAGCTTTCTTT. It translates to CASSPRTRFEAFF. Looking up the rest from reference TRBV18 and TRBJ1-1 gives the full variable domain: NAGVMQNPRHLVRRRGQEARLRCSPMKGHSHVYWYRQLPEEGLKFMVYLQKENIIDESGMPKERFSAEFPKEGPSILRIQQVVRGDSAAYFCASSPRTRFEAFFGQGTRLTVV.

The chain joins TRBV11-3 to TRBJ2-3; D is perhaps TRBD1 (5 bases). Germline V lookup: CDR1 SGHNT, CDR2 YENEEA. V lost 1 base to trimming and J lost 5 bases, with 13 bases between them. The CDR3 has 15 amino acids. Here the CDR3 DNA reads TGTGCCAGCAGCTTAGGGGGCTCCAACCAAGATACGCAGTATTTT. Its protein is CASSLGGSNQDTQYF.

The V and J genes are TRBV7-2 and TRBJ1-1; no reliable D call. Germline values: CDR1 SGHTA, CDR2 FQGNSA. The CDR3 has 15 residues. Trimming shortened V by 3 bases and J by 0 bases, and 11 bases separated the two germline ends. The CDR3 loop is CASSFTVVMNTEAFF. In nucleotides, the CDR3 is TGTGCCAGCAGCTTTACAGTTGTCATGAACACTGAAGCTTTCTTT.

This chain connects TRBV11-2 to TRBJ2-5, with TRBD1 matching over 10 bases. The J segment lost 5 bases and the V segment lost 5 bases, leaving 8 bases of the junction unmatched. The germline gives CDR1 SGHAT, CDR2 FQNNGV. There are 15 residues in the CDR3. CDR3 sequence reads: CASSSRDRGGETQYF. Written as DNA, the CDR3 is TGTGCCAGCAGCAGCCGGGACAGGGGTGGGGAGACCCAGTACTTC.

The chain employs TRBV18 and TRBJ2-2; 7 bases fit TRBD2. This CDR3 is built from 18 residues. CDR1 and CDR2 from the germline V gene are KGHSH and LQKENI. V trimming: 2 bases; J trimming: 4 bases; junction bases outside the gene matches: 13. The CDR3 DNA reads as TGTGCCAGCTCACCAGGAGCGGGATCACCTCGAAGCACCGGGGAGCTGTTTTTT. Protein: CASSPGAGSPRSTGELFF.

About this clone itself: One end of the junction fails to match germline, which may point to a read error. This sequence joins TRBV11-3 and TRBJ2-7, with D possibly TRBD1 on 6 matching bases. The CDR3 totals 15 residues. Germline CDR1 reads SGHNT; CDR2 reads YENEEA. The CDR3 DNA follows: TGTGCCAGCAGCGTAGAGTTTGGCAGGGGCTACGAGCAGTACTTC. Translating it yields CASSVEFGRGYEQYF. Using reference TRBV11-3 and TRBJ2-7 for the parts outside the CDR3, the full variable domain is EAGVVQSPRYKIIEKKQPVAFWCNPISGHNTLYWYLQNLGQGPELLIRYENEEAVDDSQLPKDRFSAERLKGVDSTLKIQPAELGDSAVYLCASSVEFGRGYEQYFGPGTRLTVT.

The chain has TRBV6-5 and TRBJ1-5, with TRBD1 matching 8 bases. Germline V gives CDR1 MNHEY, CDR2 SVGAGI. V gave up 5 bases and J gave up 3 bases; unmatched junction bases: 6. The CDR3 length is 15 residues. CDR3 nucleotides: TGTGCCAGCAGTGTCAGGGGGCTGTACAATCAGCCCCAGCATTTT. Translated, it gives CASSVRGLYNQPQHF.

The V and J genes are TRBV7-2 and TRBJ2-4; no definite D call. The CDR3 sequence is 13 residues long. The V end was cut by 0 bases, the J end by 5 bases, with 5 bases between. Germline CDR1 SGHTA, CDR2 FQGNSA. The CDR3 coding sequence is TGTGCCAGCAGCTTAGCGCGTCAAAACATTCAGTACTTC. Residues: CASSLARQNIQYF.

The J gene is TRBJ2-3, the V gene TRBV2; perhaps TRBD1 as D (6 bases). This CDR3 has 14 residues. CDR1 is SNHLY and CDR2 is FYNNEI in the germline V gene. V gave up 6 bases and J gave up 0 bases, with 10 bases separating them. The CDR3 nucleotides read TGTGCCAGCAGGAGAGACAGGAGCACAGATACGCAGTATTTT. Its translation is CASRRDRSTDTQYF.

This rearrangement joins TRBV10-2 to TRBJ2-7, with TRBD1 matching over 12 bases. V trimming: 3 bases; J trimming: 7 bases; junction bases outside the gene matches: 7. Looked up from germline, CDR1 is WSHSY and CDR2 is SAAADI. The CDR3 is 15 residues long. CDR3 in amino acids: CASSDPGQGAEEQYF. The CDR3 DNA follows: TGCGCCAGCAGTGACCCGGGACAGGGGGCAGAGGAGCAGTACTTC.

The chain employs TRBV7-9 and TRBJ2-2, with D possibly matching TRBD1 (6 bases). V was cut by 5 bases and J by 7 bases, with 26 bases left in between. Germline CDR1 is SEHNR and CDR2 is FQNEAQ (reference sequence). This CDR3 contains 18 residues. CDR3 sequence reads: CASSNMRTAPTRGGELFF. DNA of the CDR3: TGTGCCAGCAGCAACATGAGGACAGCCCCTACTCGAGGCGGGGAGCTGTTTTTT.

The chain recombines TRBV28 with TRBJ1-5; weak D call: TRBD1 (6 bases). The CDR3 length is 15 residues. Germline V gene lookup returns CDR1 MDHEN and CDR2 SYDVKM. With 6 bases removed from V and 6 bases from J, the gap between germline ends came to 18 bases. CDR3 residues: CASSQGQTAFQPQHF. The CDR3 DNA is TGTGCCAGCAGCCAGGGGCAGACGGCGTTTCAGCCCCAGCATTTT.

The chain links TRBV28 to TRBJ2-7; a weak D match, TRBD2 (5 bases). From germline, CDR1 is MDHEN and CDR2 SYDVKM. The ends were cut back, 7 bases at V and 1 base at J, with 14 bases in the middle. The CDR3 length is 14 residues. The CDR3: CASTPGPGSYEQYF. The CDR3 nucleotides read TGTGCCAGCACCCCCGGACCGGGGTCCTACGAGCAGTACTTC.

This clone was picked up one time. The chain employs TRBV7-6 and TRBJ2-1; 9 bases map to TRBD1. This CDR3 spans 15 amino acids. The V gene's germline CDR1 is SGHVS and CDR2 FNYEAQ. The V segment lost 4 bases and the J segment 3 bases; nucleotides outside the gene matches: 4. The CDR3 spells CASSWGQGLYNEQFF. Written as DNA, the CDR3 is TGTGCCAGCAGCTGGGGACAGGGCCTCTACAATGAGCAGTTCTTC.